This T cell receptor beta chain was retrieved from a study of regulatory T cells in long-lasting Graves disease. Through Arm-PCR of CDR3 regions and iRepertoire HTBI primers, TCR beta libraries were built. Authors' methods: Samples revealed approximately 60 TRBV and 14 TRBJ segments. TCRdb re-called the multiplex PCR reads with MiXCR, one entry per CDR3 protein. The V and J calls come from TCRdb's annotation, not from the publication. The sample includes 440,000 or so distinct CDR3 sequences, around 14% of them seen just once. Germline V gene lookup returns CDR1 SGHRS and CDR2 YFSETQ. The CDR3 consists of 14 residues. Stated time point: newly diagnosed GD, antithyroid drugs for less than 3 months. The TCR library was made from RNA extracted from PBMCs. Graves' disease diagnosis was established per American Thyroid Association guidelines. A few counts support this clonotype. One end of the junction varies from germline; a read error may be responsible.

These sequences were also reported in another study, on T cells in Graves' hyperthyroidism and ophthalmopathy. From that study: The authors deemed Graves' hyperthyroidism stable absent ophthalmopathy progression within 18 months. Those patients with uncontrolled infection, other autoimmune disease, pregnancy or lactation were excluded.

This TCR was sampled from a woman in her thirties with Graves disease. The J gene is TRBJ2-1, the V gene TRBV5-1; D tentatively reads TRBD1 or TRBD2 (5 bases each). The DNA end favors TRBJ2-5, so the J call may be wrong. Sample: peripheral blood mononuclear cells (PBMCs), taken at new diagnosis, from a patient treated with antithyroid drugs. DNA for the CDR3: TGCGACAGCAGCGCCGGGACGTCCGAAGAGACCCAGTACTTC. This encodes CDSSAGTSEETQYF.